This TCR beta chain was retrieved from a study of Graves' ophthalmopathy and Graves' hyperthyroidism listed by TCRdb under 2018. For the study in its entirety: Hyperthyroidism was considered stable if no progression to ophthalmopathy occurred within 18 months of follow-up. To tell Graves' ophthalmopathy apart from Graves' hyperthyroidism, and to predict which patients would progress to ophthalmopathy, the study relied on TCR beta repertoire signatures. In total, under 150 blood samples were TCR-sequenced: some 43 ophthalmopathy, approximately 80 hyperthyroidism and around 17 hyperthyroidism-to-ophthalmopathy patients. To explore V-J signatures that separate ophthalmopathy from hyperthyroidism, a discovery set of about 100 patients was enrolled, consisting of 43 with ophthalmopathy and around 60 with stable hyperthyroidism. Following sampling, methimazole starting at 30 mg daily was administered to hyperthyroidism patients, and high-dose intravenous methylprednisolone was administered to ophthalmopathy patients. An independent validation cohort was composed of about 20 hyperthyroidism patients and approximately 15 patients who later progressed from hyperthyroidism to ophthalmopathy. In five or six hyperthyroidism patients, T-cell repertoires of thyroid tissue and blood were compared. The full study reports these points: Most expanded thyroid clonotypes with a frequency above 0.001 also appeared in blood, which suggests that blood repertoires may reflect the immune response in the thyroid. Sample size was not predetermined statistically, and investigators were not blinded to group allocation. In validation, the model predicted ophthalmopathy progression with 70.59% sensitivity and around 72% specificity; 12 predicted patients were CT-confirmed with GO in a median of approximately six months. In cross-validation, the 13-signature model distinguished ophthalmopathy from stable hyperthyroidism with about 90% sensitivity and nearly 82% specificity, and in the test set the corresponding values were approximately 79% and 70%.

Patients with hyperthyroidism were aged 18 to 65 years, had been newly diagnosed, and had a disease duration of less than 2 months. Patients with other autoimmune diseases, uncontrolled infections, pregnancy or lactation were excluded from the study. Diagnosis relied on clinical symptoms, serum thyroxine, TRAb, thyroid ultrasound and orbital computed tomography. Trizol reagent was used to extract the total RNA, and its quality was then checked on an Agilent 2100 Bioanalyzer. TCR beta CDR3 regions were amplified from RNA transcripts for repertoire sequencing. The first round of RT-PCR was done with HTBI primers and the Qiagen OneStep RT-PCR kit, and was followed by a second round of multiplex PCR, then size selection and purification. Libraries were sequenced paired-end with 100 bp reads on an Illumina HiSeq2000. Per the authors' processing: SOAPnuke was used for read processing, and reads with adapters, uncalled bases, a mean Phred below 15, or no exact constant-primer or identifier match were discarded. High-quality paired reads were merged with COPE v1.2.5. Each unique nucleotide sequence was defined as a clonotype, and clonotypes were aligned to IMGT TRB V, D and J references with MiTCR v1.1. The analysis was limited to V-J combinations with a frequency above 0.0001, which together covered 99.2% of repertoires. A TCR clonal expansion and chaos score per V-J combination was defined as the ratio of F50 clonal expansion to chaos observed in the TCRdist matrix. Welch's t-statistics and random forest were used to reduce the features to about 14 V-J combinations, which were then used as input to a naive Bayes classifier. The Morisita-Horn index was used to measure how similar the thyroid and blood repertoires were. TCRdb passed the public sequencing reads through fastp at Q25 and MiXCR, retaining productive beta sequences. Merged by CDR3 protein, the rows form single entries marked with the most common genes and DNA. The V and J calls were determined by TCRdb, not by the authors. Here the sample has about 500,000 distinct CDR3 sequences; under 45% occur a single time. The ten largest clones capture about 4.2% of the sample.

About this clonotype: The antigen it binds to is not known. The record has no base qualities; no much larger clone is one base away.

The germline V gene provides CDR1 SGHRS and CDR2 YFSETQ. V and J lose 3 bases and 2 bases, and a span of 15 bases separates them. Reading from cysteine to phenylalanine, the CDR3 counts 16 amino acids. Left in the record is the CDR3 DNA by itself, 48 bases read in frame from the first base. The chain uses TRBV5-1 and TRBJ1-3, with a weak D call of TRBD1 (5 bases match). The clonotype comes from an adult man with Graves' hyperthyroidism. Sample: peripheral blood or thyroid tissue (not recorded which). The CDR3 reads CASSYRGVATGNTIYF. The nucleotide sequence is given as TGCGCCAGCAGCTACCGAGGGGTTGCAACTGGAAACACCATATATTTT.